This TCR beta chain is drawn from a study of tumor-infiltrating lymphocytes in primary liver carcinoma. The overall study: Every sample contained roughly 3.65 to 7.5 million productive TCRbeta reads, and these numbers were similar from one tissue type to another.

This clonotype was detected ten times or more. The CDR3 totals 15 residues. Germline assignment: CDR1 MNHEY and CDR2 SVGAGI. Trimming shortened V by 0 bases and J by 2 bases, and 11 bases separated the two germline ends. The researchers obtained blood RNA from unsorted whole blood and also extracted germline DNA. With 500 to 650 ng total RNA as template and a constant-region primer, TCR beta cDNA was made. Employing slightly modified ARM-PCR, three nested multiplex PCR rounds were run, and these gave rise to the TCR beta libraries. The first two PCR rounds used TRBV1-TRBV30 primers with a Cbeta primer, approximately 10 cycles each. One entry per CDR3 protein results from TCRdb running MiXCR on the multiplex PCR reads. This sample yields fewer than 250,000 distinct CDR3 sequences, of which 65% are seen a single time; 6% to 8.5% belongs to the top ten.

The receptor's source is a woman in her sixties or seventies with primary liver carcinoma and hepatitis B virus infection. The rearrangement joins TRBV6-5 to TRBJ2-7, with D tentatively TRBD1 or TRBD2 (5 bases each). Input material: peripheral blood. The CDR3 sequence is CASSYSGGGPYEQYF. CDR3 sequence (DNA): TGTGCCAGCAGTTACTCGGGTGGGGGACCCTACGAGCAGTACTTC.